This T cell receptor beta chain was found in a study of shared clonotypes between healthy human individuals. Sequencing was at deep level. Measured with immunoSEQ multiplex PCR; TCRdb has only the in-frame clones, and not every one. Among roughly 510,000 clones, about 79% were seen once, and the ten largest hold around 13%. Losses at the gene ends were 4 bases for V and 7 bases for J; bases not matched to a gene: 15. The length of the CDR3 is 16 residues. The germline V gene has CDR1 SGHTS and CDR2 YDEGEE. The sample comprised PBMCs. The chain links TRBV5-8 to TRBJ2-7; 9 positions match TRBD2. This receptor was taken from a woman aged 40 to 49 in good health. Some clones in this sample may be carry-over from other donors' samples. The CDR3 DNA follows: TGTGCCAGCAGCCCCCTGTCCCCTAGCGGGATAAGGGAGCAGTACTTC. It yields the protein CASSPLSPSGIREQYF.